Listed below are T cell receptor beta chains from one sample, sequenced in a study of blood T cell repertoires in COVID-19. The assay was immunoSEQ multiplex PCR, and TCRdb's table has in-frame clones only and misses some. The data contain 250,000 to 300,000 clones, about nine tenths of them singletons. The sample taken for sequencing was PBMCs or T cells enriched from blood (not recorded which). The receptors were gathered from a woman aged 35 to 49 with acute COVID-19. CDR3s include the opening cysteine and the closing phenylalanine or tryptophan. A D gene is named only where the DNA matches it firmly. The size entry is marked missing in some rows and otherwise reads once, few, many or a size class.

size,D,J,V,DNA,CDR3
-,-,TRBJ2-7,TRBV2,TGTGCCAGCAGTCGGGAGTCCTACGAGCAGTACTTC,CASSRESYEQYF
once,TRBD2,TRBJ2-3,TRBV5-4,TGTGCCAGCAGCTTGGGGACTAGCGGTGGCACAGATACGCAGTATTTT,CASSLGTSGGTDTQYF
-,-,TRBJ1-4,TRBV20-1,TGCAGTGCTAGTTTGGGGGCATCTAATGAAAAACTGTTTTTT,CSASLGASNEKLFF
few,-,TRBJ2-1,TRBV7-2,TGTGCCAGCAGCTTTAGCGTTTACAATGAGCAGTTCTTC,CASSFSVYNEQFF
-,-,TRBJ1-2,TRBV6-5,TGTGCCAGCGGCGCGGGGGGCTATGGCTACACCTTC,CASGAGGYGYTF
-,-,TRBJ1-4,TRBV5-4,TGTGCCAGCAGCTTGGCCGGGGTGGAAGGTGAAAAACTGTTTTTT,CASSLAGVEGEKLFF
-,TRBD2,TRBJ2-3,TRBV9,TGTGCCAGCAGCGTAGCCAGCGGGGGGAGCACAGATACGCAGTATTTT,CASSVASGGSTDTQYF
-,-,TRBJ1-2,TRBV18,TGTGCCAGCTCACGCGAGGGAGTTCTAAACTATGGCTACACCTTC,CASSREGVLNYGYTF
-,-,TRBJ1-5,TRBV19,TGTGCCAGTAGTATCCTGACAGGCGCGCAGGAGCAGCCCCAGCATTTT,CASSILTGAQEQPQHF
-,TRBD2,TRBJ2-1,TRBV28,TGTGCCAGCCGAGACCCGCAGGGAGGGGACAATGAGCAGTTCTTC,CASRDPQGGDNEQFF
-,TRBD2,TRBJ2-1,TRBV7-3,TGTGCCAGCAGCTTCAGCGGGGGGGCCTACAATGAGCAGTTCTTC,CASSFSGGAYNEQFF
-,-,TRBJ2-5,TRBV4-1,TGCGCCAGCAGCCAAGAACCTCCGACAGCACAAGAGACCCAGTACTTC,CASSQEPPTAQETQYF
-,-,TRBJ2-2,TRBV5-5,TGTGCCAGCAGCAATAGAAACACCGGGGAGCTGTTTTTT,CASSNRNTGELFF
-,TRBD1,TRBJ2-5,TRBV5-4,TGTGCCAGCAGCGGGACAGGGGACGAGACCCAGTACTTC,CASSGTGDETQYF
-,TRBD2,TRBJ2-1,TRBV6-2/TRBV6-3,TGTGCCAGCAGTTACTCACCCCCTAGCGGGGTTTACAATGAGCAGTTCTTC,CASSYSPPSGVYNEQFF
-,-,TRBJ1-2,TRBV11-2,TGTGCCAGCAGCCCCTCTAGACAGGCCTATGGCTACACCTTC,CASSPSRQAYGYTF
-,-,TRBJ2-3,TRBV11-2,TGTGCCAGCAGCTTAGGGGGACTGAGCACAGATACGCAGTATTTT,CASSLGGLSTDTQYF
-,-,TRBJ2-7,TRBV2,TGTGCCAGCAGTGAGCAGGGAAACTCCTACGAGCAGTACTTC,CASSEQGNSYEQYF
-,-,TRBJ1-1,TRBV28,TGTGCCAGCAGTGTCGAGGGGAGGGGGACTGAAGCTTTCTTT,CASSVEGRGTEAFF
-,-,TRBJ1-3,TRBV6-5,TGTGCCAGCAGTTACTCCACTTCTGGAAACACCATATATTTT,CASSYSTSGNTIYF
-,-,TRBJ1-6,TRBV28,TGTGCCAGCAGTTACTACACCCCAAGCTATAATTCACCCCTCCACTTT,CASSYYTPSYNSPLHF
-,-,TRBJ2-7,TRBV5-6,TGTGCCAGCAGCTTCCGGGGAAACGAGCAGTACTTC,CASSFRGNEQYF
-,TRBD1,TRBJ2-5,TRBV2,TGTGCCAGCAGTGGACCCGGGACAGGGTTGGAGACCCAGTACTTC,CASSGPGTGLETQYF
few,-,TRBJ2-1,TRBV18,TGTGCCAGCTCACGGGACTCCTCTTCCTACAATGAGCAGTTCTTC,CASSRDSSSYNEQFF
-,TRBD1,TRBJ2-4,TRBV5-3,TGTGCCAGAAGCCCCGCCCCAGCAGGGGGCCTATCCAAAAACATTCAGTACTTC,CARSPAPAGGLSKNIQYF
-,-,TRBJ1-1,TRBV12-2,TGTGCAAGTCGCCCACCCGAGGCTGGCGCGATTAAGGACACTGAAGCTTTCTTT,CASRPPEAGAIKDTEAFF
-,TRBD1,TRBJ1-5,TRBV6-6,TGTGCCAGCAGTCCCGGGACAGGGAGGTATAGCAATCAGCCCCAGCATTTT,CASSPGTGRYSNQPQHF
-,TRBD2,TRBJ2-3,TRBV24-1,TGTGCCACCAGTGATACCCGGACTAGCGGGAGCACAGATACGCAGTATTTT,CATSDTRTSGSTDTQYF
-,-,TRBJ2-3,TRBV19,TGTGCCAGTAGTTCCCGCGGCGGCGGGACCACAGATACGCAGTATTTT,CASSSRGGGTTDTQYF